This record covers a single TCR beta chain. No antigen is known for it. This sample was taken from a study of T cell responses to AZD1222 COVID-19 vaccine. Study-level points and caveats: Clonal diversity was possibly underestimated; the donors were predominantly white British and more often female. Baseline seropositives among AZD1222 recipients totaled only five or six. Spike-wide coverage was observed for vaccine-associated CD4 TCRs, with dominant responses at 160-218 and 743-854.

Assay used: immunoSEQ multiplex PCR; TCRdb lists only in-frame clones, some missing. The sample shows 83,000 or so clones, roughly 86% of them seen only once. V lost 2 bases and J lost 2, with 16 bases in between. Germline values: CDR1 SQVTM, CDR2 ANQGSEA. The CDR3 is 15 residues long. The sample in question was peripheral blood, obtained 28 days after the second AZD1222 dose. The chain combines TRBV29-1 with TRBJ2-7; D is perhaps TRBD2 (6 bases). This TCR derives from an adult who received the AZD1222 COVID-19 vaccine. In DNA, the CDR3 is TGCAGCGTTGAATCCGGGACTCAAGGAGCCTACGAGCAGTACTTC. Translated, it gives CSVESGTQGAYEQYF.